The present TCR beta chain was sequenced within a study of CD8+ T cells in alopecia areata (dated by TCRdb to the late 2010s). Notes on the research overall: Treated patients were enrolled in an open-label pilot trial of oral tofacitinib, 5 to 10 mg twice daily, for moderate-to-severe alopecia areata. Patients stayed on tofacitinib for 6 to 18 months and then had 6 months of follow-up off drug so that delayed response and recurrence could be assessed. In treated patients, disease severity was measured using the SALT score, which gives the percentage of scalp surface area affected. To study T cell clonal expansion in alopecia areata, the researchers applied high-throughput TCRbeta sequencing to both the C3H/HeJ mouse model and human patients. Human TCRbeta sequencing covered scalp tissue and sorted CD4+ and CD8+ peripheral blood T cells from patchy and totalis/universalis alopecia areata patients and healthy controls. Biopsies were taken from tofacitinib-treated patients at baseline and again at 4 and 24 weeks into treatment, and several of those patients also had a later scalp biopsy. Clonality in the scalp was compared among normal scalp (n=4), patchy alopecia areata scalp (n=8), and alopecia totalis/universalis scalp (n=8). RNA came from the PAXgene miRNA kit for fixed scalp, the miRNeasy kit for PBMCs, and the RNeasy kit for mouse skin. immunoSEQ multiplex PCR using 35 Vbeta forward primers and 13 Jbeta reverse primers was used to amplify TCRbeta CDR3 regions.

For this clone: Its recognized antigen is unknown. Nothing much larger sits one base from this clone, and base qualities are not available.

Read against the paper, the sample's time point label means: roughly 24 weeks on oral tofacitinib. The intended sense of this specimen's treatment or condition label: oral pan-JAK inhibitor, 5-10 mg twice daily. Lesional scalp punch biopsies and peripheral blood were collected from alopecia areata patients. After PBMCs were isolated by density centrifugation and stained for CD3, CD4 and CD8, a FACSAria was used to sort CD4+ and CD8+ T cells. Library construction relied on the immunoSEQ multiplex PCR assay. RNA was extracted from all samples and reverse transcribed into cDNA as template for TCR sequencing. First-strand cDNA was synthesized using SuperScript III with a 2:1 mix of oligo-dT and random hexamers. A synthetic immune receptor repertoire was used to assess amplification bias, and residual bias was removed computationally. Regarding the original processing steps: Raw reads were preprocessed to remove errors, and CDR3 was defined by IMGT conventions from the conserved cysteine to phenylalanine. Clonality was computed by normalizing Shannon entropy by log2 of the number of productive unique TCRs and subtracting the result from 1. CD4 or CD8 identity of scalp clones was inferred by cross-referencing scalp TCRbeta sequences with sorted blood CD4 and CD8 repertoires. The table comes from immuneACCESS by way of TCRdb, which keeps in-frame sequences with V and J called. Part of the clones is missing from these tables; in studies checked, under half for an unresolved V gene and the rest for unknown reasons. V, J and clone size are taken as reported in that table, and D and trimming were inferred from the DNA itself. The sample records over 100,000 clones, roughly 55% of which are singletons. The ten biggest clones cover about 12% of the sample.

Study-wide conclusions, independent of this receptor: Unlike mouse skin, where gammadelta T cells dominate, normal human skin contains resident alphabeta T cells that get sequenced too, which complicates analysis of the scalp TCR repertoire. Many expanded lesional clones persisted in scalp and blood during tofacitinib treatment, which may partly explain relapse after stopping treatment. The treated cohort was small, with a single nonresponder, so links between baseline CD8+ expansion and response need larger studies. Compared with normal scalp, lesional scalp, particularly in alopecia totalis/universalis, had higher clonality and more expanded CD8+ clones, which suggests antigenic drive. TCR sequences shared between patients were less clear than in mice, possibly partly because of HLA diversity in the patient population. Tofacitinib significantly decreased scalp clonality and the number of expanded CD8+ clones among the top 100 scalp clones.

V loses 4 bases, J loses 4 bases, and the germline ends lie 5 bases apart. Based on the germline V gene, the CDR1 and CDR2 sequences are SGHDT and YYEEEE. The CDR3 spans 12 residues, from the cysteine through the phenylalanine. Just CDR3 DNA is preserved here, 36 bases in frame from base 1. The rearranged chain carries TRBV5-6 and TRBJ2-2, with no reliable assignment of the D segment. The origin of this receptor is a human donor with alopecia areata. The source was CD8+ T cells sorted from blood, collected at week 24, from a patient treated with tofacitinib. CDR3 region: CASSRITGELFF. The DNA sequence is TGTGCCAGCAGCCGAATCACCGGGGAGCTGTTTTTT. Where the CDR3 stops, the reference TRBV5-6 and TRBJ2-2 genes take over; the full variable domain is DAGVTQSPTHLIKTRGQQVTLRCSPKSGHDTVSWYQQALGQGPQFIFQYYEEEERQRGNFPDRFSGHQFPNYSSELNVNALLLGDSALYLCASSRITGELFFGEGSRLTVL.